This T cell receptor beta chain was sequenced for a study of OX40 agonist ivuxolimab in advanced cancers. Study-level findings and limits: More expanded clones were seen, on average, in CD8+ T cells than in CD4+.

Using immunoSEQ multiplex PCR, the repertoire was profiled, and TCRdb retains in-frame clones only, with some absent. Of approximately 82,000 clones in the sample, 88% were seen once. CDR3 size: 11 residues. Germline CDR1 is MNHNS and CDR2 is SASEGT. Deletions cut 5 bases from V and 5 bases from J, with 6 bases between. For this clone: The antigen is not known.

V usage is TRBV6-1 and J usage is TRBJ2-5, with D uncertain. This material consisted of CD4+ or CD8+ T cells sorted from blood, taken in a trial of the OX40 agonist ivuxolimab. The TCR was taken from an adult with an advanced solid tumor such as melanoma, head and neck, liver or kidney cancer. The CDR3 coding sequence is TGTGCCAGCAGTTATCAGGAGACCCAGTACTTC. Its protein is CASSYQETQYF.